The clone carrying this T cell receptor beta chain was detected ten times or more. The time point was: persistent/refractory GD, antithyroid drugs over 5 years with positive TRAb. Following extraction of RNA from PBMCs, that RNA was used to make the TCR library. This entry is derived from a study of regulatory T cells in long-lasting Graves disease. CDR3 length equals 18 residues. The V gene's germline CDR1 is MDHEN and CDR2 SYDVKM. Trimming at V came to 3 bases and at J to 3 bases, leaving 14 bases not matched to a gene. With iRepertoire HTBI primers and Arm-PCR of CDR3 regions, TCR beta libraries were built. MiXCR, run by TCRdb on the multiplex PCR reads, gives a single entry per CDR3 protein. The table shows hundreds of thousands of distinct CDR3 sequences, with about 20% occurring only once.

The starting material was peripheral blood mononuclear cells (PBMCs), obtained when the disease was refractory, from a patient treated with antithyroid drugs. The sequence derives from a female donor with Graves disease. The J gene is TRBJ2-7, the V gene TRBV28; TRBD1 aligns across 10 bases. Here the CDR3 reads CASSLGLRDRGKNYEQYF. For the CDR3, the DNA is TGTGCCAGCAGTTTGGGGCTCCGGGACAGGGGAAAAAACTACGAGCAGTACTTC.